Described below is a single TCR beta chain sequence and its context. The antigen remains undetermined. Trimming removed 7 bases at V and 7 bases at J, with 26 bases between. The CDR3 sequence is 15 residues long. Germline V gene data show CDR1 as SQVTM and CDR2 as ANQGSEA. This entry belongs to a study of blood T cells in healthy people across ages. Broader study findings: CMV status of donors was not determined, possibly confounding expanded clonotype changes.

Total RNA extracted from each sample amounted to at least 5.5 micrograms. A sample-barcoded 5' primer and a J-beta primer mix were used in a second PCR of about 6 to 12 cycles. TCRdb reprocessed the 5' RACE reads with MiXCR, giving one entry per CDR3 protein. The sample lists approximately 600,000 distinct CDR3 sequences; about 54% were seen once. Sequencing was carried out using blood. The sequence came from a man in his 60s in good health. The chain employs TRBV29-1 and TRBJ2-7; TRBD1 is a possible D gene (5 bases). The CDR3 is CSAFPVGAAYNEQYF. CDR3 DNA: TGCAGCGCGTTCCCTGTTGGGGCGGCCTACAATGAGCAGTACTTC.